The 5 T cell receptor beta chains below all came from one sample that was sequenced in a study of T cell changes during pregnancy in multiple sclerosis. Measured with immunoSEQ multiplex PCR; TCRdb has only the in-frame clones, and not every one. The sample has about 62,000 clones; roughly nine tenths are singletons. Sequencing was performed on peripheral blood, taken in the first trimester of pregnancy. These receptor sequences come from a female donor with multiple sclerosis, enrolled in a pregnancy study.

This rearrangement joins TRBV30 to TRBJ1-6, with a possible D match to TRBD1 (6 bases). CDR1 and CDR2 from the germline V gene are GTSNPN and SVGIG (reference sequence). The ends were cut back, 6 bases at V and 8 bases at J, with 17 bases in the middle. The length of the CDR3 is 14 residues. The CDR3 DNA follows: TGTGCCTGCCACAGGGCTGGAACGTATTCACCCCTCCACTTT. It is translated as CACHRAGTYSPLHF.

The V call is TRBV7-9, the J call TRBJ1-5; D remains unclear. In germline, CDR1 is SEHNR, CDR2 FQNEAQ (reference sequence). V was shortened by 3 bases and J by 7 bases, with 7 bases between the two germline ends. This CDR3 contains 12 residues. The CDR3 DNA is TGTGCCAGCAGCTTTATCGGGCAGCCCCAGCATTTT. As protein: CASSFIGQPQHF.

The chain carries TRBV14 and TRBJ1-1, with 9 nucleotides matching TRBD1. Per germline, CDR1 SGHDN and CDR2 FVKESK. J lost 3 bases, V lost 4 bases, and 12 bases had no gene match. The CDR3 extends over 17 amino acids. DNA of the CDR3: TGTGCCAGCAGCCCAATAGGGACAGGGCCAGTAGACACTGAAGCTTTCTTT. It specifies CASSPIGTGPVDTEAFF. The entire variable domain, with the rest obtained from reference TRBV14 and TRBJ1-1, is as follows: EAGVTQFPSHSVIEKGQTVTLRCDPISGHDNLYWYRRVMGKEIKFLLHFVKESKQDESGMPNNRFLAERTGGTYSTLKVQPAELEDSGVYFCASSPIGTGPVDTEAFFGQGTRLTVV.

This clone was observed a single time. This chain connects TRBV4-3 to TRBJ1-2; unclear D gene. Trimming took off 0 bases at V and 2 bases at J, with 19 bases between the two ends. This CDR3 spans 18 amino acids. Looked up from germline, CDR1 is LGHNA and CDR2 is YSLEER. CDR3 coding DNA: TGCGCCAGCAGCCAAGATCGCCACGGGGTGGGTAGCAACTATGGCTACACCTTC. This encodes CASSQDRHGVGSNYGYTF.

The chain links TRBV7-9 to TRBJ1-1, with D possibly TRBD1 on 5 matching bases. CDR1 and CDR2 from the germline V gene are SEHNR and FQNEAQ (reference sequence). V lost 1 base, J lost 0 bases, and 9 bases lay in between. The CDR3 sequence is 15 residues long. The DNA of the CDR3 is TGTGCCAGCAGCTTAGACGGCAGGGTGAACACTGAAGCTTTCTTT. It translates to CASSLDGRVNTEAFF.